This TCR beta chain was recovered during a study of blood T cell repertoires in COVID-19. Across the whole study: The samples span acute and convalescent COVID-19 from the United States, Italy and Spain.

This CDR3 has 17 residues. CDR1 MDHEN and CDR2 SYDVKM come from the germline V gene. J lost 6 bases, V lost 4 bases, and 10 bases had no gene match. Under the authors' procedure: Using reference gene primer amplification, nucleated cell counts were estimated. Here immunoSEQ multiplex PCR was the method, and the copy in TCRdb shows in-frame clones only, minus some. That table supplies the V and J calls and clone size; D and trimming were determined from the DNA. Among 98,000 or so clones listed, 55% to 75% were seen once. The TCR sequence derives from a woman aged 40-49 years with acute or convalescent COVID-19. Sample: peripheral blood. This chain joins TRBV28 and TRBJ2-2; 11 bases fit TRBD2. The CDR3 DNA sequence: TGTGCCAGCAGTTCTTCCCTAGCGGGGGGCTCCGCCGGGGAGCTGTTTTTT. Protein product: CASSSSLAGGSAGELFF.